Listed below are T cell receptor beta chains from one sample, sequenced in a study of cytomegalovirus exposure and HLA in healthy donors. Profiled with immunoSEQ multiplex PCR; TCRdb holds only in-frame clones, not every one. The profile shows 160,000 or so clones, around three quarters of them singletons. Sequencing was performed on PBMCs. The source is a woman aged 40 to 55 in good health and CMV-seronegative. CDR3s include the opening cysteine and the closing phenylalanine or tryptophan. Each record gives: V gene, clone size, D gene, J gene, CDR3 DNA, CDR3 protein. The D gene is left open where the match is weak. Rows may omit the clone size; those that give it use once, few, many or a size class.

TRBV5-6	-	-	TRBJ2-3	TGTGCCAGCAGCAGGCGGGATAGCCCAGATACGCAGTATTTT	CASSRRDSPDTQYF
TRBV5-1	-	-	TRBJ1-2	TGCGCCAGCAGCTTAGAGGACAGCAGAGGTGGCTACACCTTC	CASSLEDSRGGYTF
TRBV14	few	TRBD2	TRBJ2-1	TGTGCCAGCAGCCGAGTAGGCGGGAGTGAGAGTGAGCAGTTCTTC	CASSRVGGSESEQFF
TRBV18	-	-	TRBJ2-7	TGTGCCAGCTCAGAAGGGGTTTACGAGCAGTACTTC	CASSEGVYEQYF
TRBV5-8	-	-	TRBJ1-1	TGTGCCAGCAGCTTGCGCCAGGGTGGTGACACTGAAGCTTTCTTT	CASSLRQGGDTEAFF
TRBV28	-	-	TRBJ1-5	TGTGCCAGCAGTTCCCTAGAAGGGGTTTATAGCAATCAGCCCCAGCATTTT	CASSSLEGVYSNQPQHF
TRBV5-1	-	TRBD1	TRBJ2-7	TGCGCCAGCAGCCTAGAGGGCCTGATTGTATCCGGACAGGAACCCTCCTACGAGCAGTACTTC	CASSLEGLIVSGQEPSYEQYF
TRBV2	-	-	TRBJ1-1	TGTGCCAGCGGGAGAGGGGGTTTAGCTTTCTTT	CASGRGGLAFF
TRBV2	-	TRBD2	TRBJ2-3	TGTGCCAGCACCCCCCAACAAGGTGCTAGCGGGACTAGCACAGATACGCAGTATTTT	CASTPQQGASGTSTDTQYF
TRBV29-1	-	-	TRBJ2-3	TGCAGCGTTGTCCGGACAGCTAGCACAGATACGCAGTATTTT	CSVVRTASTDTQYF
TRBV27	-	-	TRBJ2-3	TGTGCCAGCAGTTTCCGGGTTGCAGATACGCAGTATTTT	CASSFRVADTQYF
TRBV6-1	few	-	TRBJ2-5	TGTGCCAGCAGTGAAGACACTGGAGGGGAGACCCAGTACTTC	CASSEDTGGETQYF
TRBV9	-	TRBD1	TRBJ2-7	TGTGCCAGCAGCGTAGAAGGACAGGGGGCAAGGGAGCAGTACTTC	CASSVEGQGAREQYF
TRBV27	-	TRBD1	TRBJ1-2	TGTGCCAGCAGTTCCCGGACAGGGGGGTATGGCTACACCTTC	CASSSRTGGYGYTF
TRBV30	few	-	TRBJ2-1	TGTGCCTGGAGTCGGCTCGGAGCGCAGTTCTTC	CAWSRLGAQFF
TRBV19	few	TRBD1	TRBJ2-7	TGTGCCAGTAGTGGGGACAGGGGGCCTGACGAGCAGTACTTC	CASSGDRGPDEQYF
TRBV7-3	-	TRBD2	TRBJ2-3	TGTGCCAGCAGCCGGACTAGCGGGAGGGCCGGAGATACGCAGTATTTT	CASSRTSGRAGDTQYF
TRBV18	-	-	TRBJ1-2	TGTGCCAGCTCACAATACGTAGATGGCTACACCTTC	CASSQYVDGYTF
TRBV5-1	-	-	TRBJ1-2	TGCGCCAGCGCCAGGGACAACAGGGCGGACTATGGCTACACCTTC	CASARDNRADYGYTF
TRBV6-1	few	-	TRBJ2-1	TGTGCCAGCATCAGGCCTCCTTCCTACAATGAGCAGTTCTTC	CASIRPPSYNEQFF
TRBV6-5	-	-	TRBJ1-2	TGTGCCAGCAGTACTATGACAGGAACGGATGGCTACACCTTC	CASSTMTGTDGYTF
TRBV19	-	-	TRBJ1-4	TGTGCCAGTAGTGACGAACCGGGACAAGGACTGTTTTTT	CASSDEPGQGLFF
TRBV6-1	few	TRBD2	TRBJ2-1	TGTGCCAGCAGTGCCGGGACTAGCGGGGGGTTTCAGTTCTTC	CASSAGTSGGFQFF
TRBV7-2	-	TRBD2	TRBJ2-7	TGTGCCAGCAGCTCGGGAGGGCTTCCGTTTGAGCAGTACTTC	CASSSGGLPFEQYF
TRBV6-5	-	TRBD2	TRBJ2-2	TGTGCCAGCAGAGGGGCAGCGGGAGAGGGGGAGCTGTTTTTT	CASRGAAGEGELFF
TRBV9	-	TRBD2	TRBJ2-3	TGTGCCAGCAGCCTCACGGGACTAGCGGGAGATCCAGATACGCAGTATTTT	CASSLTGLAGDPDTQYF
TRBV7-9	-	-	TRBJ2-5	TGTGCCAGCAGCCCCCCAGGGACTCGGGAAGAGACCCAGTACTTC	CASSPPGTREETQYF
TRBV11-3	-	TRBD1	TRBJ1-5	TGTGCCAGCAGCTTAGCTCTTATTAGGGACAGGGTCAATAGCAATCAGCCCCAGCATTTT	CASSLALIRDRVNSNQPQHF
TRBV7-2	few	TRBD2	TRBJ2-5	TGTGCCAGCAGCTTCCTAGCGGGAGGTCTACAAGAGACCCAGTACTTC	CASSFLAGGLQETQYF
TRBV9	-	-	TRBJ1-5	TGTGCCAGCAGCGCGAGCGGGGGTCAGCCCCAGCATTTT	CASSASGGQPQHF
TRBV2	-	TRBD1	TRBJ1-1	TGTGCCAGCAGTAGGACAGGGGTGAACACTGAAGCTTTCTTT	CASSRTGVNTEAFF
TRBV5-4	few	-	TRBJ2-6	TGTGCCAGCAGCGCCCCAACAGGGTTGTCTGGGGCCAACGTCCTGACTTTC	CASSAPTGLSGANVLTF
TRBV6-5	-	-	TRBJ1-1	TGTGCCAGCAGTCCCCTCGGGCAGGGTTACACTGAAGCTTTCTTT	CASSPLGQGYTEAFF
TRBV4-2	-	-	TRBJ1-1	TGTGCCAGCAGCCAAGAGGGAGTGGGAGGGGGGACTGAAGCTTTCTTT	CASSQEGVGGGTEAFF
TRBV19	-	-	TRBJ2-1	TGTGCCAGTAGTATAGTAGGGGAAGCTAATGAGCAGTTCTTC	CASSIVGEANEQFF
TRBV18	-	TRBD1	TRBJ2-1	TGTGCCAGCTCACAATCCGGGACAGGGGCGAATGAGCAGTTCTTC	CASSQSGTGANEQFF
TRBV5-1	-	TRBD2	TRBJ2-1	TGCGCCAGCAGCTTGGAGGGGTCGGGACTAGCGGGAGCTCTCAATGAGCAGTTCTTC	CASSLEGSGLAGALNEQFF
TRBV2	-	-	TRBJ2-7	TGTGCCAGCCTACCCCAGGAACTGTCCTACGAGCAGTACTTC	CASLPQELSYEQYF
TRBV5-4	-	TRBD1	TRBJ1-2	TGTGCCAGCAGCTTACAGGGGGCAGTACGGGGCTACACCTTC	CASSLQGAVRGYTF
TRBV6-6	-	TRBD2	TRBJ2-1	TGTGCCAGCAGTCCCTCGGGAGGCTACAATGAGCAGTTCTTC	CASSPSGGYNEQFF
TRBV7-8	few	TRBD2	TRBJ2-7	TGTGCCAGCAGCTTCGGGACTAGTGACTGGAACGAGCAGTACTTC	CASSFGTSDWNEQYF
TRBV19	-	-	TRBJ1-5	TGTGCCAGTAGTATATTCAACAATTGGGGAGGCAATCAGCCCCAGCATTTT	CASSIFNNWGGNQPQHF
TRBV2	few	TRBD1	TRBJ1-4	TGTGCCAGTGCCGGGACAGGGAACGAAAAACTGTTTTTT	CASAGTGNEKLFF
TRBV29-1	-	TRBD1	TRBJ1-2	TGCAGCGTTGATCGGACAGGGGGCAAGGGCTACACCTTC	CSVDRTGGKGYTF
TRBV2	-	TRBD1	TRBJ2-5	TGTGCCAGCAGTGAAAGACAGGGGGTAAACTTC	CASSERQGVNF
TRBV5-4	-	-	TRBJ1-2	TGTGCCAGCAGCTTGGGGGGTGGGGAGGACTATGGCTACACCTTC	CASSLGGGEDYGYTF
TRBV5-1	-	-	TRBJ1-1	TGCGCCAGCAGCCCCGCGGGCAACACTGAAGCTTTCTTT	CASSPAGNTEAFF
TRBV28	-	TRBD1	TRBJ1-4	TGTGCCAGCAGTCAGGGGGCGGATGAAAAACTGTTTTTT	CASSQGADEKLFF
TRBV19	-	TRBD2	TRBJ2-3	TGTGCCAGTAGTAGTAGCGGGAGAGGCGGCACAGATACGCAGTATTTT	CASSSSGRGGTDTQYF
TRBV7-7	-	TRBD2	TRBJ2-1	TGTGCTAGCAGCTCCGGACTAGCCCACAATGAGCAGTTCTTC	CASSSGLAHNEQFF
TRBV6-1	-	-	TRBJ1-2	TGTGCCAGCAGTGAAGCGGGCAGGGCGAGGTATGGCTACACCTTC	CASSEAGRARYGYTF
TRBV5-1	few	TRBD1	TRBJ1-1	TGCGCCAGCAGCTTGACCGGGACAGGGCCATATGAAGCTTTCTTT	CASSLTGTGPYEAFF
TRBV25-1	-	-	TRBJ1-1	TGTGCCAGCAGGGGAACAGGCTACACTGAAGCTTTCTTT	CASRGTGYTEAFF